Listed below are T cell receptor beta chains from one sample, sequenced in a study of T-cell memory formation after mild COVID-19. TCRdb fed the 5' RACE reads into MiXCR, producing one record per CDR3 protein. The table records about 600,000 distinct CDR3 sequences, approximately 21% of them present only once. Sequences were obtained from PBMCs or a T cell subset sorted from them (not recorded which). The receptors originated from an adult woman who had mild COVID-19 (a few samples of this study predate the infection). Cell type and time point are not known. The conserved cysteine and the conserved F or W are not part of the CDR3 here. Each record gives: V gene, J gene, CDR3 protein.

V gene: TRBV7-6; J gene: TRBJ1-4; CDR3 protein: ASSLSTANEKLF
V gene: TRBV7-8; J gene: TRBJ1-3; CDR3 protein: ASSSGYSGNTIY
V gene: TRBV15; J gene: TRBJ1-5; CDR3 protein: ATSSRNNQPQH
V gene: TRBV2; J gene: TRBJ2-7; CDR3 protein: ASKRERDTYEQY
V gene: TRBV29-1; J gene: TRBJ2-5; CDR3 protein: SAMQLGETQY
V gene: TRBV3-1; J gene: TRBJ2-4; CDR3 protein: ASSPGVWGGVAKNIQY
V gene: TRBV30; J gene: TRBJ2-5; CDR3 protein: AWSFGAETQY
V gene: TRBV2; J gene: TRBJ2-5; CDR3 protein: ASSEEGQGAVGQETQY
V gene: TRBV9; J gene: TRBJ2-7; CDR3 protein: ASSVEVGLEQY
V gene: TRBV7-9; J gene: TRBJ1-1; CDR3 protein: ASSPTPDRPNTEAF
V gene: TRBV5-1; J gene: TRBJ2-1; CDR3 protein: ASSTTRLGTSDEQF
V gene: TRBV2; J gene: TRBJ1-5; CDR3 protein: ASKEGPEPQH
V gene: TRBV20-1; J gene: TRBJ2-1; CDR3 protein: SASTSRTISYNEQF
V gene: TRBV7-3; J gene: TRBJ2-3; CDR3 protein: ASSGPADTQY
V gene: TRBV30; J gene: TRBJ1-1; CDR3 protein: AWSADRGEEAF
V gene: TRBV5-1; J gene: TRBJ2-3; CDR3 protein: ASSFTPSTDTQY
V gene: TRBV7-3; J gene: TRBJ2-1; CDR3 protein: ASSQETGQGGSDEQF
V gene: TRBV18; J gene: TRBJ2-3; CDR3 protein: ASSPRGADTQY